Listed below are T cell receptor beta chains from one sample, sequenced in a study of OX40 agonist ivuxolimab in advanced cancers. Profiling relied on immunoSEQ multiplex PCR, and the TCRdb table lists in-frame clones only, not all of them. The sample lists 45,000 to 60,000 clones; 80% were seen once. The sequences come from CD4+ or CD8+ T cells sorted from blood, collected in a trial of the OX40 agonist ivuxolimab. These receptors all stem from an adult with an advanced solid tumor such as melanoma, head and neck, liver or kidney cancer. The CDR3 runs from the conserved cysteine through the conserved F or W. The order of the fields is D gene, CDR3 length, J gene, V gene, CDR3 protein. D genes are given only for firm matches.

>TRBD1|15|TRBJ1-5|TRBV4-2
CASSQGQGANQPQHF
>TRBD2|12|TRBJ2-1|TRBV4-1
CASSQGGGSRFF
>TRBD1|15|TRBJ1-1|TRBV19
CASSGQGILNTEAFF
>TRBD1|13|TRBJ1-2|TRBV2
CASSAGTGGGYTF
>TRBD2|14|TRBJ2-3|TRBV28
CASSLSGTRGTQYF
>TRBD2|17|TRBJ2-5|TRBV15
CATSRPLTSGRLKTQYF
>NA|13|TRBJ2-3|TRBV2
CASRPDRTDTQYF
>TRBD2|16|TRBJ2-2|TRBV7-3
CASSLMPLAGAGELFF
>TRBD1|16|TRBJ1-1|TRBV13
CASSLGNWDRVTEAFF
>TRBD1|15|TRBJ1-6|TRBV6-6
CASTSQGGKGSPLHF
>NA|11|TRBJ2-5|TRBV2
CASSAEETQYF
>TRBD2|15|TRBJ2-1|TRBV19
CASSISGESYNEQFF
>NA|11|TRBJ1-4|TRBV2
CASSVDHGRFF
>NA|14|TRBJ2-3|TRBV15
CATSREVLADTQYF
>TRBD1|16|TRBJ2-5|TRBV11-2
CASSKAGDSLQETQYF
>NA|15|TRBJ2-1|TRBV7-9
CASSFFHSGYNEQFF
>NA|16|TRBJ1-3|TRBV5-6
CASSLGPRSSGNTIYF
>NA|13|TRBJ1-3|TRBV28
CASSQGAGNTIYF
>TRBD1|14|TRBJ2-7|TRBV6-1
CASPPDRVSYEQYF
>TRBD1|15|TRBJ1-5|TRBV28
CASSSIDRVGQPQHF
>TRBD1|13|TRBJ2-2|TRBV18
CASSDRDTGELFF
>NA|16|TRBJ1-1|TRBV7-2
CASSLDQIVGNTEAFF
>TRBD1|13|TRBJ1-5|TRBV18
CASSPDRTQPQHF
>NA|16|TRBJ1-1|TRBV28
CASTVGNRVANTEAFF
>NA|15|TRBJ1-5|TRBV6-5
CASIKGGQGRVAQHF
>NA|16|TRBJ2-6|TRBV29-1
CSVEGRGQTGANVLTF
>NA|13|TRBJ1-5|TRBV6-1
CASSEGVGQPQHF
>NA|14|TRBJ1-3|TRBV5-1
CASSLPGDGNTIYF
>NA|12|TRBJ1-2|TRBV30
CAWSGTGYGYTF
>NA|15|TRBJ1-2|TRBV5-6
CASSREPGTSYGYTF
>TRBD1|14|TRBJ1-2|TRBV4-3
CASSQDRDINGYTF
>NA|18|TRBJ1-3|TRBV5-1
CASSLSGSQAPSGNTIYF
>NA|15|TRBJ1-1|TRBV5-1
CASSLASQLNTEAFF
>TRBD1|15|TRBJ2-2|TRBV2
CASSNQGAGTGELFF
>NA|17|TRBJ1-3|TRBV7-9
CASSLPQQGNYGNTIYF
>NA|15|TRBJ2-3|TRBV7-8
CASSLAGRAGDTQYF
>NA|15|TRBJ1-3|TRBV5-1
CASSLAWQFGNTIYF
>NA|15|TRBJ1-4|TRBV4-3
CASSRARGPNEKLFF
>NA|16|TRBJ2-7|TRBV9
CASSVGMFLEVGEQYF
>NA|14|TRBJ2-2|TRBV11-2
CASSPGQYPGELFF
>NA|14|TRBJ1-1|TRBV30
CAWSVTRARTEAFF
>NA|17|TRBJ2-2|TRBV27
CASSLSGRTKSTGELFF
>NA|14|TRBJ1-6|TRBV5-1
CASSLDRPNSPLHF
>TRBD1|13|TRBJ1-2|TRBV5-4
CASSPTGDYGYTF
>TRBD2|15|TRBJ2-7|TRBV6-5
CASSSRTSGRYEQYF